Listed below are T cell receptor beta chains from one sample, sequenced in a study of blood T cells in healthy people across ages. TCRdb recomputed calls from the 5' RACE reads with MiXCR, one row per CDR3 protein. The data show 1 million or so distinct CDR3 sequences, about 25% seen once. Separately, the same data were catalogued under a study of T cells of mothers and their children.

The sample taken for sequencing was blood. These receptors were taken from a girl aged 2 to 10 in good health. The CDR3 runs from the conserved cysteine through the conserved F or W. D genes are given only for firm matches. The listing skips clone size in some rows; elsewhere it reads once, few, many or a size class.

clone_size j_call d_call v_call cdr3_nt cdr3_aa
few TRBJ2-4 TRBD1 TRBV13 TGTGCCAGCAGCCCCGGACAGGGAGACATTCAGTACTTC CASSPGQGDIQYF
. TRBJ2-7 TRBD2 TRBV7-2 TGTGCCAGCAGCTTAGAGCGGGGGGGAACCTACGAGCAGTACTTC CASSLERGGTYEQYF
. TRBJ2-5 . TRBV7-9 TGTGCCAGCAGCTTATCGGCCGGGAGAGAGACCCAGTACTTC CASSLSAGRETQYF
. TRBJ2-1 . TRBV2 TGTGCCAGCAGGGTTTTCCCAGAGGGATACAATGAGCAGTTCTTC CASRVFPEGYNEQFF
few TRBJ2-3 . TRBV7-2 TGTGCCAGCAGCTTATATCACTCCCCTAGGGTGGATACGCAGTATTTT CASSLYHSPRVDTQYF
few TRBJ2-7 . TRBV7-2 TGTGCCAGCACTTCCGGGACACGGAAATTAGAGCAGTACTTC CASTSGTRKLEQYF
. TRBJ1-1 TRBD1 TRBV29-1 TGCAGCGCTCCGGGACAGGGGAACACTGAAGCTTTCTTT CSAPGQGNTEAFF
few TRBJ2-5 TRBD1 TRBV7-2 TGTGCCAGCAGGATAGGGGGCTGGCAAGAGACCCAGTACTTC CASRIGGWQETQYF
few TRBJ2-5 . TRBV12-3/TRBV12-4 TGTGCCAGCAGTTTCGGCAGGAACCAAGAGACCCAGTACTTC CASSFGRNQETQYF
few TRBJ2-5 . TRBV3-1 TGTGCCAGCAGCCGGCAGGCGGCGGAGACCCAGTACTTC CASSRQAAETQYF
few TRBJ2-1 TRBD2 TRBV20-1 TGCAGTGCTAGAGATCTCGATAGCGGGAGGGCCGCAGATGAGCAGTTCTTC CSARDLDSGRAADEQFF
few TRBJ2-5 . TRBV3-1 TGTGCCAGCAGCCAAGTTCCTCGGGAGGAGACCCAGTACTTC CASSQVPREETQYF
few TRBJ2-3 . TRBV5-5 TGTGCCAGCAGCGACGTGGCAGATATCACAGATACGCAGTATTTT CASSDVADITDTQYF
few TRBJ2-1 . TRBV4-1 TGCGCCAGCAGCCCTCATTTAATTACCTCGGGTCCCAACAATGAGCAGTTCTTC CASSPHLITSGPNNEQFF
. TRBJ2-6 . TRBV28 TGTGCCAGTGAGTCTGGGGCCAACGTCCTGACTTTC CASESGANVLTF
few TRBJ2-5 . TRBV11-2 TGTGCCAGCAGCTTGGGGGGAACGGGCCCCCAGGGGACCCAGTACTTC CASSLGGTGPQGTQYF
few TRBJ2-1 TRBD2 TRBV19 TGTGCCAGTCGTGTAGCGGGGGTCGACAATGAGCAGTTCTTC CASRVAGVDNEQFF
few TRBJ1-6 . TRBV5-1 TGCGCCAGCAGCTTGTCTGGCGGGCCAACAACAACAACACCCCTCCACTTT CASSLSGGPTTTTPLHF
. TRBJ2-7 . TRBV20-1 TGCAGTGCTATCATCTTGGCAGGGGTTAACGAGCAGTACTTC CSAIILAGVNEQYF
. TRBJ2-3 . TRBV7-9 TGTGCCAGCAGCTTTCTATCTCGGACTCTGACAACAGATACGCAGTATTTT CASSFLSRTLTTDTQYF
. TRBJ2-2 . TRBV29-1 TGCAGCGGGTGGACACCCGGCACCGGGGAGCTGTTTTTT CSGWTPGTGELFF
few TRBJ2-5 . TRBV10-3 TGTGCCATCAGGCGGGACAGACCGGGAGAGGAGACCCAGTACTTC CAIRRDRPGEETQYF
few TRBJ1-1 TRBD1 TRBV29-1 TGCAGCGTTGAAGAGGGGACAGGGGACGCTGAAGCTTTCTTT CSVEEGTGDAEAFF
few TRBJ2-5 TRBD1 TRBV28 TGTGCCAGCAGTCCCAGGACAGGGGGTTCCGAGACCCAGTACTTC CASSPRTGGSETQYF
. TRBJ2-5 TRBD2 TRBV6-1 TGTGCCAGCAGTGATCCGCTAGCGGGAGGGCCGGTACTACACTTC CASSDPLAGGPVLHF
few TRBJ1-1 . TRBV27 TGTGCCAGCAGTCCGGCGGACGACGTGGCTTTCTTT CASSPADDVAFF
. TRBJ1-4 . TRBV11-2 TGTGCCAGCAGCCCTCACGTGGCAACTAATGAAAAACTGTTTTTT CASSPHVATNEKLFF
. TRBJ2-7 . TRBV5-5 TGTGCCAGCAGCTTAGGACAGCACCCTCCCTACGAGCAGTACTTC CASSLGQHPPYEQYF
. TRBJ2-1 . TRBV28 TGTGCTGGCAGTTCAGGGTTCTACAATGAGCAGTTCTTC CAGSSGFYNEQFF
. TRBJ1-5 . TRBV5-1 TGCGCCAGCAGCTTCGGGGACAATCAGCCCCAGCATTTT CASSFGDNQPQHF
. TRBJ2-5 TRBD1 TRBV9 TGTGCCAACAGCGTAGGGGGACAGGGTCTTCGGTACCAAGAGACCCAGTACTTC CANSVGGQGLRYQETQYF
. TRBJ1-6 TRBD1 TRBV7-9 TGTGCCAGCAGCGCCATCGACAGGGGGACAAATTCACCCCTCCACTTT CASSAIDRGTNSPLHF
. TRBJ1-5 . TRBV19 TGTGCCAGTAGTGAGGAGTCGCTCCTTGATCAGCCCCAGCATTTT CASSEESLLDQPQHF
few TRBJ2-4 . TRBV7-2 TGTGCCAGCAGCTTAGCAGGGGTAGGAACGAAAATTCAGTACTTC CASSLAGVGTKIQYF
. TRBJ1-2 . TRBV12-3/TRBV12-4 TGTGCCAGCAGTGGGGGTAGGTTCGGAGGAACTAACTATGGCTACACCTTC CASSGGRFGGTNYGYTF
few TRBJ2-5 . TRBV24-1 TGTGCCACCAGTGACCAAAAAGAGACCCAGTACTTC CATSDQKETQYF
. TRBJ2-7 TRBD2 TRBV20-1 TGCAGTGCGGATGGACTAGCGGGCAGCTCCTACGAGCAGTACTTC CSADGLAGSSYEQYF
few TRBJ2-1 . TRBV7-2 TGTGCCAGCGCAGGGGCGGGGGTTATTAATGAGCAGTTCTTC CASAGAGVINEQFF
. TRBJ1-2 . TRBV12-3/TRBV12-4 TGTGCCAGCAGCCCCGTGGGAAACGCGTATGGCTACACCTTC CASSPVGNAYGYTF
. TRBJ2-7 . TRBV4-2 TGTGCCAGCAGCCAAGTCATCACGGGAGACTACGAGCAGTACTTC CASSQVITGDYEQYF
. TRBJ2-5 TRBD1 TRBV25-1 TGTGCCAGCACCTCAGGGGGAGAAGAGACCCAGTACTTC CASTSGGEETQYF
. TRBJ1-4 . TRBV7-9 TGTGCCAGCAGCCCTATCGGGGATGAAAAACTGTTTTTT CASSPIGDEKLFF
. TRBJ2-5 TRBD1 TRBV2 TGTGCCATTCAATCCGGGACAGGGGGCTTCGGAGAGACCCAGTACTTC CAIQSGTGGFGETQYF
few TRBJ2-3 . TRBV10-2 TGCGCCAGCAGCCCCTTCACGGGATACACAGATACGCAGTATTTT CASSPFTGYTDTQYF
few TRBJ2-3 . TRBV27 TGTGCCAGCAGTTTATCGAGTTGGACTGCCACAGATACGCAGTATTTT CASSLSSWTATDTQYF
. TRBJ2-5 . TRBV11-2 TGTGCCAGCAGCTTAGGGGGGCACGGGACACACGAGACCCAGTACTTC CASSLGGHGTHETQYF
. TRBJ2-7 . TRBV18 TGTGCCAGCTCACCAGCCAGGGGTCACTACGAGCAGTACTTC CASSPARGHYEQYF
. TRBJ2-7 TRBD2 TRBV7-2 TGTGCCAGCAGCTCAATCCGGGCTAGCGGAACCACCTACGAGCAGTACTTC CASSSIRASGTTYEQYF